A selection of T cell receptor beta chains follows, all from one sample in a study of CD8 T cells in ankylosing spondylitis. TCRdb processed the 5' RACE reads anew with MiXCR; each CDR3 protein has one entry. The sample holds about 42,000 distinct CDR3 sequences, 4% seen once. Material for sequencing was blood, either unsorted or a sorted T cell fraction (not recorded which). The receptors derive from a female donor with ankylosing spondylitis or in good health (not recorded which). CDR3s include the opening cysteine and the closing phenylalanine or tryptophan. The D gene is left open where the match is weak. Clone size is stated in some rows and not others, as once, few, many or a class when expanded.

J: TRBJ1-2
D: .
size: many
V: TRBV9
CDR3: CASNTQGNYGYTF
DNA: TGTGCCAGCAACACTCAGGGAAACTATGGCTACACCTTC

J: TRBJ2-2
D: TRBD2
size: many
V: TRBV9
CDR3: CASSVLGGAGELFF
DNA: TGTGCCAGCAGCGTCCTGGGGGGGGCCGGGGAGCTGTTTTTT

J: TRBJ2-3
D: .
size: .
V: TRBV9
CDR3: CASSVLQNTDTQYF
DNA: TGTGCCAGCAGCGTTTTACAGAACACAGATACGCAGTATTTT

J: TRBJ2-7
D: .
size: many
V: TRBV9
CDR3: CASSAGLGTYEQYF
DNA: TGTGCCAGCAGTGCCGGATTGGGGACCTACGAGCAGTACTTC

J: TRBJ2-1
D: .
size: many
V: TRBV9
CDR3: CASSPGTDTYNEQFF
DNA: TGTGCCAGCAGCCCGGGGACGGACACCTACAATGAGCAGTTCTTC

J: TRBJ1-3
D: .
size: many
V: TRBV9
CDR3: CASNLGAQPGNTIYF
DNA: TGTGCCAGCAACCTCGGGGCGCAGCCCGGAAACACCATATATTTT

J: TRBJ2-1
D: .
size: many
V: TRBV9
CDR3: CASSPRTVNEQFF
DNA: TGTGCCAGCAGCCCCCGGACGGTCAATGAGCAGTTCTTC

J: TRBJ2-1
D: .
size: many
V: TRBV9
CDR3: CASSVNPGSSYNEQFF
DNA: TGTGCCAGCAGCGTAAACCCCGGGAGCTCCTACAATGAGCAGTTCTTC

J: TRBJ1-1
D: TRBD1
size: many
V: TRBV9
CDR3: CASSTTGTTEAFF
DNA: TGTGCCAGCAGCACGACAGGGACCACTGAAGCTTTCTTT

J: TRBJ2-1
D: .
size: many
V: TRBV9
CDR3: CASSVVAFGEQFF
DNA: TGTGCCAGCAGCGTAGTGGCGTTCGGTGAGCAGTTCTTC

J: TRBJ1-1
D: .
size: many
V: TRBV9
CDR3: CASSVATGGLAFF
DNA: TGTGCCAGCAGCGTAGCTACTGGGGGGCTGGCTTTCTTT

J: TRBJ1-1
D: .
size: many
V: TRBV9
CDR3: CASSVILNTEAFF
DNA: TGTGCCAGCAGCGTAATCTTGAACACTGAAGCTTTCTTT

J: TRBJ2-3
D: TRBD2
size: .
V: TRBV9
CDR3: CASSVGGGASTDTQYF
DNA: TGTGCCAGCAGCGTAGGCGGGGGGGCGAGCACAGATACGCAGTATTTT

J: TRBJ1-2
D: TRBD1
size: many
V: TRBV9
CDR3: CASSVGTANGYTF
DNA: TGTGCCAGCAGCGTGGGGACAGCGAATGGCTACACCTTC

J: TRBJ2-1
D: .
size: many
V: TRBV9
CDR3: CASSVEPGDEQFF
DNA: TGTGCCAGCAGCGTAGAACCCGGGGATGAGCAGTTCTTC

J: TRBJ2-3
D: TRBD1
size: many
V: TRBV9
CDR3: CASSVEGALSTDTQYF
DNA: TGTGCCAGCAGCGTAGAGGGGGCCCTAAGCACAGATACGCAGTATTTT

J: TRBJ2-5
D: TRBD2
size: many
V: TRBV9
CDR3: CASSVAASGGNQETQYF
DNA: TGTGCCAGCAGCGTAGCGGCTAGCGGGGGGAATCAAGAGACCCAGTACTTC

J: TRBJ2-3
D: .
size: many
V: TRBV9
CDR3: CASSASGVPDTQYF
DNA: TGTGCCAGCAGCGCGTCAGGGGTCCCAGATACGCAGTATTTT

J: TRBJ2-3
D: .
size: .
V: TRBV9
CDR3: CASSVASDTDTQYF
DNA: TGTGCCAGCAGCGTAGCAAGTGACACAGATACGCAGTATTTT

J: TRBJ2-3
D: .
size: .
V: TRBV9
CDR3: CASSVVGEASTDTQYF
DNA: TGTGCCAGCAGCGTAGTGGGTGAGGCGAGCACAGATACGCAGTATTTT

J: TRBJ2-2
D: .
size: .
V: TRBV9
CDR3: CASTLDRTTGELFF
DNA: TGTGCCAGCACGCTAGACAGGACCACCGGGGAGCTGTTTTTT

J: TRBJ2-1
D: TRBD2
size: medium-sized
V: TRBV9
CDR3: CASSVRGGAREQFF
DNA: TGTGCCAGCAGCGTACGCGGGGGGGCCCGGGAGCAGTTCTTC

J: TRBJ1-1
D: TRBD1
size: many
V: TRBV9
CDR3: CASSVKGANTEAFF
DNA: TGTGCCAGCAGCGTAAAGGGGGCTAACACTGAAGCTTTCTTT

J: TRBJ2-3
D: TRBD2
size: .
V: TRBV9
CDR3: CASSVGGGSGDTQYF
DNA: TGTGCCAGCAGCGTTGGCGGGGGGTCGGGGGATACGCAGTATTTT

J: TRBJ2-2
D: .
size: .
V: TRBV9
CDR3: CASQRLLNTGELFF
DNA: TGTGCCAGCCAAAGGCTTTTGAACACCGGGGAGCTGTTTTTT

J: TRBJ2-7
D: .
size: many
V: TRBV9
CDR3: CASSGTNSYEQYF
DNA: TGTGCCAGCAGCGGGACCAACTCTTACGAGCAGTACTTC

J: TRBJ1-2
D: .
size: many
V: TRBV9
CDR3: CASSPLGRGVHGYTF
DNA: TGTGCCAGCAGCCCATTAGGACGAGGGGTCCATGGCTACACCTTC

J: TRBJ2-1
D: TRBD2
size: few
V: TRBV9
CDR3: CASSVGVAGGPNEQFF
DNA: TGTGCCAGCAGCGTAGGGGTAGCGGGGGGACCCAATGAGCAGTTCTTC

J: TRBJ2-2
D: .
size: few
V: TRBV9
CDR3: CASSVAGAGGNTGELFF
DNA: TGTGCCAGCAGCGTAGCTGGGGCAGGAGGGAACACCGGGGAGCTGTTTTTT

J: TRBJ2-5
D: TRBD2
size: many
V: TRBV9
CDR3: CASSVSSGGGRETQYF
DNA: TGTGCCAGCAGCGTATCGTCGGGGGGGGGCCGCGAGACCCAGTACTTC

J: TRBJ1-2
D: .
size: many
V: TRBV9
CDR3: CASSVVEGYGYTF
DNA: TGTGCCAGCAGCGTAGTAGAAGGCTATGGCTACACCTTC

J: TRBJ2-1
D: .
size: many
V: TRBV9
CDR3: CASSGWGANEQFF
DNA: TGTGCCAGCAGTGGGTGGGGGGCCAATGAGCAGTTCTTC

J: TRBJ2-2
D: .
size: many
V: TRBV9
CDR3: CASSVWRSNTGELFF
DNA: TGTGCCAGCAGCGTGTGGCGGTCGAACACCGGGGAGCTGTTTTTT

J: TRBJ2-3
D: .
size: many
V: TRBV9
CDR3: CASSVSPPDTQYF
DNA: TGTGCCAGCAGCGTGTCGCCCCCAGATACGCAGTATTTT

J: TRBJ1-2
D: .
size: .
V: TRBV9
CDR3: CASSVVGRGGYTF
DNA: TGTGCCAGCAGCGTAGTGGGAAGGGGTGGCTACACCTTC

J: TRBJ2-5
D: TRBD1
size: many
V: TRBV9
CDR3: CASSATGTGQETQYF
DNA: TGTGCCAGCAGCGCGACAGGGACAGGCCAAGAGACCCAGTACTTC

J: TRBJ1-4
D: .
size: few
V: TRBV9
CDR3: CASSVNQATTNEKLFF
DNA: TGTGCCAGCAGCGTTAACCAGGCAACAACTAATGAAAAACTGTTTTTT

J: TRBJ2-3
D: .
size: many
V: TRBV9
CDR3: CASSPQTGTDTQYF
DNA: TGTGCCAGCAGCCCCCAGACAGGCACAGATACGCAGTATTTT

J: TRBJ1-1
D: .
size: many
V: TRBV9
CDR3: CASSVEGEKTEAFF
DNA: TGTGCCAGCAGCGTTGAGGGGGAAAAAACTGAAGCTTTCTTT

J: TRBJ1-3
D: .
size: many
V: TRBV9
CDR3: CASSVVAGGEGNTIYF
DNA: TGTGCCAGCAGCGTAGTAGCGGGGGGCGAGGGAAACACCATATATTTT

J: TRBJ2-7
D: TRBD2
size: .
V: TRBV9
CDR3: CASSRTSGGSYEQYF
DNA: TGTGCCAGCAGCAGAACGAGCGGGGGGTCCTACGAGCAGTACTTC

J: TRBJ2-7
D: TRBD1
size: many
V: TRBV9
CDR3: CASSVAQGAEQYF
DNA: TGTGCCAGCAGCGTAGCTCAGGGGGCCGAGCAGTACTTC

J: TRBJ1-1
D: .
size: many
V: TRBV9
CDR3: CASSVGVGMATEAFF
DNA: TGTGCCAGCAGCGTAGGGGTAGGGATGGCCACTGAAGCTTTCTTT

J: TRBJ2-1
D: .
size: .
V: TRBV9
CDR3: CANSARVTANEQFF
DNA: TGTGCCAACAGCGCCAGGGTAACAGCCAATGAGCAGTTCTTC

J: TRBJ2-7
D: .
size: many
V: TRBV9
CDR3: CASSPGTDSDFYEQYF
DNA: TGTGCCAGCAGCCCAGGAACAGACAGTGACTTCTACGAGCAGTACTTC

J: TRBJ1-6
D: TRBD1
size: few
V: TRBV9
CDR3: CASSVTGAFWSPLHF
DNA: TGTGCCAGCAGCGTTACAGGGGCGTTCTGGTCACCCCTCCACTTT

J: TRBJ1-1
D: TRBD1
size: many
V: TRBV9
CDR3: CASSEGTEMTEAFF
DNA: TGTGCCAGCAGCGAGGGGACAGAGATGACTGAAGCTTTCTTT

J: TRBJ2-4
D: .
size: medium-sized
V: TRBV9
CDR3: CASSLSPTVKNIQYF
DNA: TGTGCCAGCAGCCTCAGCCCCACAGTCAAAAACATTCAGTACTTC

J: TRBJ1-2
D: TRBD1
size: many
V: TRBV9
CDR3: CASNRQGKYGYTF
DNA: TGTGCCAGCAATCGACAGGGAAAGTATGGCTACACCTTC

J: TRBJ1-3
D: TRBD1
size: many
V: TRBV9
CDR3: CASSVTPGGSGNTIYF
DNA: TGTGCCAGCAGCGTAACCCCAGGGGGCTCTGGAAACACCATATATTTT

J: TRBJ2-3
D: .
size: .
V: TRBV9
CDR3: CASSPVGENTDTQYF
DNA: TGTGCCAGCAGCCCTGTGGGGGAGAACACAGATACGCAGTATTTT

J: TRBJ2-7
D: TRBD2
size: many
V: TRBV9
CDR3: CASSVRLAGDEQYF
DNA: TGTGCCAGCAGCGTAAGACTAGCGGGTGACGAGCAGTACTTC

J: TRBJ1-3
D: .
size: many
V: TRBV9
CDR3: CASSVDGGPLTSGNTIYF
DNA: TGTGCCAGCAGCGTAGACGGAGGTCCCTTAACCTCTGGAAACACCATATATTTT

J: TRBJ2-4
D: .
size: many
V: TRBV9
CDR3: CASSQGQLAKNIQYF
DNA: TGTGCCAGCAGCCAAGGACAGCTAGCCAAAAACATTCAGTACTTC

J: TRBJ2-5
D: .
size: many
V: TRBV9
CDR3: CASSVGIDPQETQYF
DNA: TGTGCCAGCAGCGTAGGGATAGACCCACAAGAGACCCAGTACTTC

J: TRBJ2-5
D: TRBD1
size: many
V: TRBV9
CDR3: CASSQGTGAETQYF
DNA: TGTGCCAGCAGCCAGGGGACAGGGGCAGAGACCCAGTACTTC

J: TRBJ1-6
D: .
size: many
V: TRBV9
CDR3: CASSVGRAGSYNSPLHF
DNA: TGTGCCAGCAGCGTAGGCCGCGCGGGCTCCTATAATTCACCCCTCCACTTT